The entry below describes one T cell receptor beta chain. Its antigen is as yet unknown. Expressed TCRB transcripts were sequenced after all isolated RNA was converted to cDNA. Sequencing used immunoSEQ multiplex PCR; TCRdb keeps in-frame clones, though not all of them. The table has roughly 350,000 clones, over 8.5% seen once. The data stem from a study of beta chain features in type 1 diabetes. Study results and limitations: Relative to healthy donors, patients appeared to have naive, central memory and Treg TCRB repertoires that were more similar. There was a moderate but significant shortening of TCRB CDR3s in all four CD4+ subsets of Type 1 diabetes patients.

The V gene's germline CDR1 is SGHRS and CDR2 YFSETQ. V shed 7 bases and J shed 4 bases, with 26 bases lying between them. The length of the CDR3 is 18 residues. The receptor was isolated from a man in his thirties or forties with type 1 diabetes. The chain couples TRBV5-1 to TRBJ2-2, with TRBD1 as a possible D gene (5 bases). Sequenced: central memory CD4+ T cells from blood. CDR3 bases: TGCGCCAGCGCATCAGGGTCCCTGGGGTCGACAACCACCGGGGAGCTGTTTTTT. Its protein product is CASASGSLGSTTTGELFF.